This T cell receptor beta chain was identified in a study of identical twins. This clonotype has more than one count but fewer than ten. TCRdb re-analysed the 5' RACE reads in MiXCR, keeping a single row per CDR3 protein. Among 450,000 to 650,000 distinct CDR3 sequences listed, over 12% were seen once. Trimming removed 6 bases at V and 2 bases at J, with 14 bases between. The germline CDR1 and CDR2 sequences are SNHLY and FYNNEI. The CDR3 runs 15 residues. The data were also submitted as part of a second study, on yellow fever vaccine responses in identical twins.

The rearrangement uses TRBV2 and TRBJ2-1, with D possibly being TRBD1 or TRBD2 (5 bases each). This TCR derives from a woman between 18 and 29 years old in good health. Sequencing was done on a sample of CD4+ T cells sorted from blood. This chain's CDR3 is CASRDGTGPYNEQFF. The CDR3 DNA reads TGTGCCAGCAGGGACGGGACGGGACCCTACAATGAGCAGTTCTTC.